This is a list of T cell receptor beta chains from one sample in a study of T cell responses to AZD1222 COVID-19 vaccine. The protocol was immunoSEQ multiplex PCR, while the TCRdb copy is restricted to in-frame clones and leaves out a portion. Here the sample spans 85,000 to 95,000 clones, around 89% being singletons. Sequencing used peripheral blood, obtained 28 days after the second AZD1222 dose. The receptors were sampled from an adult who received the AZD1222 COVID-19 vaccine. CDR3s include the opening cysteine and the closing phenylalanine or tryptophan. D genes are given only for firm matches. The size entry is marked missing in some rows and otherwise reads once, few, many or a size class.

CDR3nt	CDR3aa	v_gene	j_gene	d_gene	abundance
TGTGCCATCAGGCTATCGGACTCACCCAATTCACCCCTCCACTTT	CAIRLSDSPNSPLHF	TRBV10-3	TRBJ1-6	NA	NA
TGTGCCAGCATTCCGGACAGGAATAGCAATCAGCCCCAGCATTTT	CASIPDRNSNQPQHF	TRBV21-1	TRBJ1-5	NA	NA
TGCGCCAGCAGCGAAGGGAGTACCGGGGAGCTGTTTTTT	CASSEGSTGELFF	TRBV5-1	TRBJ2-2	NA	NA
TGTGCCAGTAGTATTCGGACAGGGTTGTTCGATGGCTACACCTTC	CASSIRTGLFDGYTF	TRBV19	TRBJ1-2	TRBD1	NA
TGTGCCAGCAGCTTAGTCCGCCCTGAAGCTTTCTTT	CASSLVRPEAFF	TRBV7-9	TRBJ1-1	NA	once
TGTGCCAGCAGCCAAAAAAAGAGGGATGTAAAAACAACGAGGCTCATGAACACTGAAGCTTTCTTT	CASSQKKRDVKTTRLMNTEAFF	TRBV3-1/TRBV3-2	TRBJ1-1	NA	NA
TGTGCCAGTAGCCCTTTCGGGGGCAGGATCGCCTACGAGCAGTACTTC	CASSPFGGRIAYEQYF	TRBV19	TRBJ2-7	NA	NA
TGTGCCAGCTCACCAGACAGCCGGAACTATGGCTACACCTTC	CASSPDSRNYGYTF	TRBV18	TRBJ1-2	NA	NA
TGTGCCAGCAGCTTGGCGGGTGCGGGGACTGAAGCTTTCTTT	CASSLAGAGTEAFF	TRBV5-4	TRBJ1-1	NA	NA
TGCGCCAGCAGCCGTTACGGGGATCACACTGAAGCTTTCTTT	CASSRYGDHTEAFF	TRBV4-1	TRBJ1-1	NA	NA
TGTGCCAGCAGCGTAGAGCCAGGGTCGTACACTGAAGCTTTCTTT	CASSVEPGSYTEAFF	TRBV9	TRBJ1-1	NA	NA
TGTGCCAGCAGTTACCTCCAGGGAACTGGTGGCTACACCTTC	CASSYLQGTGGYTF	TRBV6-2/TRBV6-3	TRBJ1-2	NA	NA
TGTGCCACTGGACAGGGAGAGACCCAGTACTTC	CATGQGETQYF	TRBV11-3	TRBJ2-5	TRBD1	NA
TGCGCCAGCACGTCTGCGGGGTTGATGGCTGAAGCTTTCTTT	CASTSAGLMAEAFF	TRBV5-1	TRBJ1-1	NA	NA
TGTGCCAGCAGCCCTCGAGGGGCCGGAATTAATGAAAAACTGTTTTTT	CASSPRGAGINEKLFF	TRBV28	TRBJ1-4	NA	once
TGTGCCAGCAGTTCCCAAGACGGGAGCACTGAAGCTTTCTTT	CASSSQDGSTEAFF	TRBV6-5	TRBJ1-1	NA	NA
TGTGCCAGCAGCCATGGGGCTTCTCGGACCGGGGAGCTGTTTTTT	CASSHGASRTGELFF	TRBV5-8	TRBJ2-2	NA	NA
TGTGCCAGCAGTTACACCAGGGGGACTGAAGCTTTCTTT	CASSYTRGTEAFF	TRBV6-5	TRBJ1-1	TRBD1	few
TGTGCCAGCACCCGGGACTACACAGATACGCAGTATTTT	CASTRDYTDTQYF	TRBV7-2	TRBJ2-3	TRBD2	NA
TGTGCCAGCAGATTCCTAGAGTCGAGGGGGAATCAGCCCCAGCATTTT	CASRFLESRGNQPQHF	TRBV28	TRBJ1-5	NA	NA
TGCGCCAGCAGCTTGGGCAGTCGCCCGGGAGAGACCCAGTACTTC	CASSLGSRPGETQYF	TRBV5-1	TRBJ2-5	NA	once
TGTGCCAGCAGCTCTCAGGGACCCCGGGGCGAGCAGTACTTC	CASSSQGPRGEQYF	TRBV5-6	TRBJ2-7	NA	NA
TGTGCCAGCAGTTTATTTTCGGACAAGGAGACCCAGTACTTC	CASSLFSDKETQYF	TRBV27	TRBJ2-5	NA	NA
TGTGCCAGCAGGTACCGGGACAGGGCCAACTACGAGCAGTACTTC	CASRYRDRANYEQYF	TRBV6-5	TRBJ2-7	TRBD1	NA
TGTGCCAGCAGTGAAACGGCAGCCCTCTCTGGAAACACCATATATTTT	CASSETAALSGNTIYF	TRBV2	TRBJ1-3	NA	once
TGTGCCAGCAGCCAAGATGAGGTAAAGAATTCACCCCTCCACTTT	CASSQDEVKNSPLHF	TRBV3-1/TRBV3-2	TRBJ1-6	NA	NA
TGTGCCAGCAGCTTAGGACTTGGAGGCACAGATACGCAGTATTTT	CASSLGLGGTDTQYF	TRBV11-3	TRBJ2-3	NA	NA
TGTGCCAGCAGCGTAGGGTCGCTGGTACGATTCTCTGGAAACACCATATATTTT	CASSVGSLVRFSGNTIYF	TRBV9	TRBJ1-3	NA	NA
TGCGCCAGCAGCCAAGATCCCCTTAGGGCCATTGAAGCTTTCTTT	CASSQDPLRAIEAFF	TRBV4-1	TRBJ1-1	NA	NA